This T cell receptor beta chain was found in a study of beta chain features in type 1 diabetes. The V gene lost 1 base and the J gene lost 7 bases, with 14 bases spanning the gap. The CDR3 contains 15 residues. CDR1 is SGHTA, CDR2 FQGNSA, per germline. As to this clone: What it binds is not known. Other DNA sequences in the sample encode the same CDR3.

Study-level findings and limits: At VDJ recombination sites, type 1 diabetes patients had fewer insertions and more deleted nucleotides. Shortening of TCRB CDR3s, moderate but significant, appeared in all four CD4+ subsets of Type 1 diabetes patients.

Every bit of the isolated RNA underwent reverse transcription, so sequencing read expressed TCRB transcripts. Here immunoSEQ multiplex PCR was the method, and the copy in TCRdb shows in-frame clones only, minus some. The table records 600,000 to 700,000 clones, around 12% of them present only once. The sequenced sample was naive CD4+ T cells from blood. This chain links TRBV7-2 with TRBJ1-5, with D maybe TRBD1 (5 bases). This clonotype originated in a man younger than 45 with type 1 diabetes. CDR3 sequence reads: CASSLGQGLRQPQHF. For the CDR3, the DNA is TGTGCCAGCAGCTTAGGCCAGGGTCTGCGACAGCCCCAGCATTTT.